This record covers a single T cell receptor (beta chain). The ends were cut back, 4 bases at V and 5 bases at J, with 21 bases in the middle. This CDR3 region has 17 residues. Looked up from germline, CDR1 is MNHEY and CDR2 is SMNVEV (reference sequence). This sample is drawn from a study of blood T cell repertoires in COVID-19. Some clones are missing from TCRdb's copy, which holds only in-frame ones; the method was immunoSEQ multiplex PCR. The table has approximately 240,000 clones, 70% to 90% seen once. This clonotype originated in a woman in her forties or fifties in a cohort exposed to, infected with or recovered from COVID-19 (not recorded which). Sequencing was carried out using PBMCs or T cells enriched from blood (not recorded which). The chain couples TRBV27 to TRBJ2-1; D might be TRBD2 (7 bases). The CDR3 DNA follows: TGTGCCAGCAGTTCCCGCGAGCGCGGGGGCACGCACAATGAGCAGTTCTTC. It encodes CASSSRERGGTHNEQFF.